The 27 T cell receptor beta chains presented below share a single source sample, sequenced in a study of blood T cell repertoires in COVID-19. TCRdb keeps only in-frame clones here, not all; method: immunoSEQ multiplex PCR. The sample lists about 200,000 clones, roughly nine tenths occurring once. The specimen sequenced was peripheral blood. These receptors were obtained from a woman in her 70s with acute or convalescent COVID-19.

The chain carries TRBV5-1 and TRBJ2-2; weak D call: TRBD2 (5 bases). V shed 4 bases and J shed 6 bases, with 16 bases lying between them. In germline, CDR1 is SGHRS, CDR2 YFSETQ. The CDR3 runs 15 residues. The CDR3 reads CASSPEASSAGELFF. In DNA, the CDR3 is TGCGCCAGCAGCCCGGAGGCATCGTCCGCCGGGGAGCTGTTTTTT.

A word on this clone: The same CDR3 can be traced to other DNA sequences in this sample. V usage is TRBV6-2 or TRBV6-3 and J usage is TRBJ1-5; 7 bases are shared with TRBD1. The CDR3 extends over 15 amino acids. Germline V gives CDR1 MNHEY, CDR2 SVGEGT. The junction had 5 bases not matched to a gene; V was cut back by 6 bases and J by 0 bases. CDR3 loop: CASSSGQYSNQPQHF. The CDR3 DNA follows: TGTGCCAGCAGCTCGGGACAGTATAGCAATCAGCCCCAGCATTTT.

V usage is TRBV7-3 and J usage is TRBJ2-2; 7 nucleotides line up with TRBD1. The CDR3 is made up of 13 amino acids. The V and J ends lost 5 bases and 5 bases, in that order; junction bases with no gene match: 2. Germline loops: CDR1 SGHTA, CDR2 FQGTGA. This CDR3 is CASSPTGTGELFF. CDR3 in DNA: TGTGCCAGCAGCCCGACAGGGACCGGGGAGCTGTTTTTT.

Only one count was recorded for this clone. The CDR3 spells CASSSAGTSERTDTQYF. The CDR3 nucleotides read TGTGCCAGCAGCTCAGCCGGGACTAGCGAAAGGACAGATACGCAGTATTTT. The chain joins TRBV5-4 to TRBJ2-3; TRBD2 aligns across 10 bases. CDR1 and CDR2 (germline): SGHNT, YYREEE (reference sequence). V lost 3 bases to trimming and J lost 3 bases; unmatched junction nucleotides: 10. The CDR3 is 17 residues long.

The rearrangement joins TRBV6-5 to TRBJ1-3; 7 bases line up with TRBD1. In germline, CDR1 is MNHEY, CDR2 SVGAGI. The CDR3 extends over 14 amino acids. After removal of 4 bases from V and 2 bases from J, the junction contained 2 bases not matched to a gene. CDR3 DNA sequence: TGTGCCAGCAGTTCCGGACAGGCTGGAAACACCATATATTTT. Amino acid sequence: CASSSGQAGNTIYF.

The chain combines TRBV2 with TRBJ2-3; D is possibly TRBD2 (6 bases). Between the trimmed V and J ends, which lost 8 bases and 3 bases, there was a span of 15 bases. The germline V gene encodes CDR1 SNHLY and CDR2 FYNNEI. The CDR3 has 14 amino acids. The DNA for the CDR3 is TGTGCCAGCGAGGGGACTGTAACGACAGATACGCAGTATTTT. Its protein product is CASEGTVTTDTQYF.

This rearrangement joins TRBV2 to TRBJ1-2; 10 nucleotides align to TRBD1. The CDR3 sequence is 15 residues long. The germline gives CDR1 SNHLY, CDR2 FYNNEI. V lost 6 bases to trimming and J lost 3 bases; unmatched junction nucleotides: 7. The DNA of the CDR3 is TGTGCCAGCAGCGACAGGGGGCGGATTGACTATGGCTACACCTTC. Its protein is CASSDRGRIDYGYTF.

The rearrangement uses TRBV18 and TRBJ2-3; D is uncertain. There are 13 residues in the CDR3. Germline V gene sequence: CDR1 KGHSH, CDR2 LQKENI. The V end was cut by 5 bases, the J end by 0 bases, with 6 bases between. CDR3 residues: CASSGPSTDTQYF. The CDR3 DNA reads TGTGCCAGCTCAGGGCCCAGCACAGATACGCAGTATTTT.

The rearrangement uses TRBV28 and TRBJ2-1; possible D gene TRBD2, 6 bases. Trimming pared 3 bases from V and 4 bases from J, leaving 13 bases between. CDR1 MDHEN and CDR2 SYDVKM come from the germline V gene. The CDR3 sequence is 15 residues long. CDR3 nucleotide sequence: TGTGCCAGCAGTTTCGCGGGACTCCTATACAATGAGCAGTTCTTC. It encodes CASSFAGLLYNEQFF.

The chain joins TRBV7-2 to TRBJ2-1; 14 bases are a match to TRBD2. The CDR3 loop spans 16 amino acids. Germline V gives CDR1 SGHTA, CDR2 FQGNSA. The trim removed 5 bases at V and 4 bases at J, leaving 4 bases unmatched. CDR3 loop: CASSVRTSGRYNEQFF. The CDR3 nucleotides are TGTGCCAGCAGCGTCCGGACTAGCGGGAGGTACAATGAGCAGTTCTTC.

This chain connects TRBV6-1 to TRBJ2-7; TRBD2 might be the D (6 bases). The CDR3 is 15 amino acids. Trimming pared 2 bases from V and 4 bases from J, leaving 15 bases between. CDR1 and CDR2 from the germline V gene are MNHNS and SASEGT. The CDR3 is CASSEPGSGGYEQYF. As DNA, the CDR3 is TGTGCCAGCAGTGAACCAGGCTCTGGGGGGTACGAGCAGTACTTC.

The J gene is TRBJ2-6, the V gene TRBV4-1; TRBD1 might be the D (5 bases). V was clipped by 1 base and J by 1 base, with 14 bases between them. Germline CDR1 and CDR2: MGHRA and YSYEKL. The CDR3 is 18 residues long. The CDR3: CASSQAPPTASGANVLTF. In DNA, the CDR3 is TGCGCCAGCAGCCAAGCGCCCCCGACAGCGTCTGGGGCCAACGTCCTGACTTTC.

V gene TRBV28 combines with J gene TRBJ1-2, with TRBD1 identical over 8 bases. The germline CDR1 and CDR2 sequences are MDHEN and SYDVKM. The CDR3 is 17 amino acids. J gave up 3 bases and V 7 bases, and 16 bases lay outside the gene matches. CDR3 coding DNA: TGTGCCAGCACCTCCCCAGGGGGCCGAAAGGAAGACTATGGCTACACCTTC. Translation gives CASTSPGGRKEDYGYTF.

The rearrangement uses TRBV5-1 and TRBJ2-7, with TRBD1 matching 9 bases. Germline V gene data show CDR1 as SGHRS and CDR2 as YFSETQ. The CDR3 is 16 amino acids. Trimming removed 0 bases from V and 2 bases from J; junction bases left unmatched: 6. The CDR3 loop reads CASSLVGTGRAYEQYF. Written as DNA, the CDR3 is TGCGCCAGCAGCTTGGTAGGGACAGGGAGGGCCTACGAGCAGTACTTC.

This chain joins TRBV27 and TRBJ2-2, with TRBD2 matching over 11 bases. CDR1 and CDR2 (germline): MNHEY, SMNVEV (reference sequence). This CDR3 contains 16 residues. Trimming cost V 8 bases and J 3 bases; bases outside gene matches: 8. The DNA of the CDR3 is TGTGCCAGCCGTAGGAATAGCGGGAGGGACACCGGGGAGCTGTTTTTT. Its translation: CASRRNSGRDTGELFF.

The chain recombines TRBV24-1 with TRBJ2-1; possibly TRBD1 for D (6 bases). CDR1 and CDR2 from the germline V gene are KGHDR and SFDVKD. The CDR3 sequence is 13 residues long. V lost 8 bases and J lost 6, with 13 bases in between. The CDR3 here is CATKQGNGNEQFF. The CDR3 coding sequence is TGTGCCACCAAACAGGGTAACGGCAATGAGCAGTTCTTC.

The chain employs TRBV13 and TRBJ2-4; weak D call: TRBD2 (6 bases). There are 14 residues in the CDR3. V was pared by 3 bases and J by 3 bases, with 9 bases between. Germline CDR1 PRHDT, CDR2 FYEKMQ (reference sequence). CDR3 DNA sequence: TGTGCCAGCAGCTTCTCGGGGGTCAAAAACATTCAGTACTTC. The encoded protein is CASSFSGVKNIQYF. Combining the CDR3 with reference TRBV13 and TRBJ2-4 gives the whole variable domain AAGVIQSPRHLIKEKRETATLKCYPIPRHDTVYWYQQGPGQDPQFLISFYEKMQSDKGSIPDRFSAQQFSDYHSELNMSSLELGDSALYFCASSFSGVKNIQYFGAGTRLSVL.

The table lists this clone with a count of one. Other DNA sequences from this sample encode an identical CDR3 as well. V and J are TRBV6-5 and TRBJ1-1, with 9 bases aligning to TRBD1. Germline values: CDR1 MNHEY, CDR2 SVGAGI. This CDR3 spans 14 amino acids. Trimming took 5 bases from V and 4 from J; bases not matched to a gene: 5. CDR3 loop: CASSHRQGGTEAFF. As DNA, the CDR3 is TGTGCCAGCAGTCATCGACAGGGGGGCACTGAAGCTTTCTTT.

This clone was seen once. The genes are TRBV10-3 and TRBJ1-6, with 10 bases fitting TRBD1. CDR1 and CDR2 from the germline V gene are ENHRY and SYGVKD. This CDR3 region has 16 residues. V shed 3 bases, J shed 5 bases, and the junction held 4 bases outside the gene matches. CDR3 bases: TGTGCCATCAGTGAAGGGACAGGGGTTAATAATTCACCCCTCCACTTT. Translation gives CAISEGTGVNNSPLHF.

This chain connects TRBV11-3 to TRBJ2-5; D might be TRBD1 (5 bases). V shed 4 bases and J shed 0 bases, with 9 bases lying between them. This CDR3 comprises 14 residues. The germline V gene encodes CDR1 SGHNT and CDR2 YENEEA. The CDR3 DNA follows: TGTGCCAGCAGCTATCGACAGAACCAAGAGACCCAGTACTTC. Translation: CASSYRQNQETQYF.

CDR3 residues: CASSQAGGGPLRETQYF. CDR3 DNA sequence: TGTGCCAGCAGCCAAGCTGGCGGGGGGCCTCTTCGGGAGACCCAGTACTTC. V gene TRBV3-1 (or the pseudogene TRBV3-2) combines with J gene TRBJ2-5; TRBD2 agrees at 8 bases. The CDR3 loop spans 17 amino acids. V was pared by 1 base and J by 5 bases, with 12 bases of the junction left unmatched. Per germline, CDR1 LGHDT and CDR2 YNNKEL (reference sequence).

The rearrangement uses TRBV27 and TRBJ1-4, with D unresolved. V lost 1 base and J lost 3, with 12 bases in between. Per the germline V gene, CDR1 is MNHEY and CDR2 is SMNVEV (reference sequence). This CDR3 has 16 amino acids. The CDR3 loop reads CASSLWATNSNEKLFF. The CDR3 coding sequence is TGTGCCAGCAGTTTATGGGCGACAAATTCTAATGAAAAACTGTTTTTT.

DNA for the CDR3: TGTGCCAGCAGCCCTCGGACTAGCGTCTACGAGCAGTACTTC. This translates into CASSPRTSVYEQYF. This chain connects TRBV7-2 to TRBJ2-7; 9 bases fit TRBD2. Germline CDR1 is SGHTA and CDR2 is FQGNSA. V lost 5 bases, J lost 3 bases, and 5 bases stayed unmatched. This CDR3 contains 14 residues.

The chain recombines TRBV5-6 with TRBJ1-2, with 7 bases aligning to TRBD1. The germline gives CDR1 SGHDT, CDR2 YYEEEE. The CDR3 has 14 amino acids. The V gene end was trimmed by 4 bases and the J gene end by 7 bases; junction bases not matched to a gene: 10. The CDR3, as DNA: TGTGCCAGCAGCCTCGGACAGGTTGGGACTGGCTACACCTTC. Its translation: CASSLGQVGTGYTF.

J is TRBJ1-1 and V is TRBV19; TRBD1 matches 7 bases. Germline values: CDR1 LNHDA, CDR2 SQIVND (reference sequence). V gave up 2 bases and J gave up 2 bases; unmatched junction bases: 5. This CDR3 spans 15 amino acids. The CDR3 loop is CASSIYGTVNTEAFF. CDR3 bases: TGTGCCAGTAGTATATATGGGACAGTAAACACTGAAGCTTTCTTT.

The chain combines TRBV12-5 with TRBJ2-1; 11 positions agree with TRBD1. V was pared by 4 bases and J by 7 bases, with 9 bases of the junction left unmatched. The CDR3 totals 16 residues. Germline-derived CDR1 and CDR2 are LGHNT and FRNRAP. The CDR3 spells CASGSTGTGGRNEQFF. The CDR3 DNA sequence: TGTGCTAGTGGTTCGACCGGGACAGGGGGAAGAAATGAGCAGTTCTTC.

The V call is TRBV19, the J call TRBJ1-1; possible D gene TRBD1, 5 bases. The CDR3 is made up of 13 amino acids. Trimming stripped 3 bases from V and 1 base from J, with 6 bases between. Per germline, CDR1 LNHDA and CDR2 SQIVND (reference sequence). The CDR3 loop reads CASSMQGNTEAFF. DNA for the CDR3: TGTGCCAGTAGTATGCAGGGGAACACTGAAGCTTTCTTT.